This is a list of T cell receptor beta chains from one sample in a study of cytomegalovirus exposure and HLA in healthy donors. Sequenced by immunoSEQ multiplex PCR; TCRdb stores in-frame clones only, minus some. The sample includes around 160,000 clones, around 83% of them seen just once. What was sequenced was PBMCs. These receptors originate from a man aged 45-65 years in good health and CMV-seropositive. CDR3s include the opening cysteine and the closing phenylalanine or tryptophan. The D gene is left open where the match is weak. Not all rows give a size; the values are once, few, many and, for expanded clones, a class.

TRBD1	TRBV6-5	NA	TRBJ1-2	TGTGCCAGCAACATTCGACGGGGGACAGGGAATGGCTACACCTTC	CASNIRRGTGNGYTF
NA	TRBV28	NA	TRBJ2-5	TGTGCCAGCAGTTTATGGTGGGATGGGCGGGGCCGAGGGGAAGAGACCCAGTACTTC	CASSLWWDGRGRGEETQYF
TRBD1	TRBV28	few	TRBJ1-1	TGTGCCAGCTTGACAGGGGGGGGCACTGAAGCTTTCTTT	CASLTGGGTEAFF
TRBD1	TRBV30	NA	TRBJ1-1	TGTGCCTGGAGTAAGGCAGGGGGGTTAGGGAACACTGAAGCTTTCTTT	CAWSKAGGLGNTEAFF
TRBD2	TRBV4-2	NA	TRBJ2-1	TGTGCCAGCAGTCGACGGACTAGCGGGGACTACAATGAGCAGTTCTTC	CASSRRTSGDYNEQFF
TRBD2	TRBV27	NA	TRBJ2-2	TGTGCCAGCAGTTCGGGGGGATTTAACACCGGGGAGCTGTTTTTT	CASSSGGFNTGELFF
NA	TRBV28	NA	TRBJ2-3	TGTGCCACCTCGTCAGGGATCCACACAGATACGCAGTATTTT	CATSSGIHTDTQYF
TRBD1	TRBV6-1	NA	TRBJ1-1	TGTGCCAGCAGTGAAGCCTTGGGTTTGGGACAGGGATCTGAAGCTTTCTTT	CASSEALGLGQGSEAFF
TRBD2	TRBV4-2	NA	TRBJ2-7	TGTGCCAGCAGCCAAGAGAGGGGACTAGCCTACGAGCAGTACTTC	CASSQERGLAYEQYF
TRBD1	TRBV6-6	few	TRBJ1-1	TGTGCCAGCAGACGTGGACAGGAGACTGAAGCTTTCTTT	CASRRGQETEAFF
TRBD1	TRBV6-4	NA	TRBJ1-6	TGTGCCAGCAAAACGACAGGGAGTTCCTATAATTCACCCCTCCACTTT	CASKTTGSSYNSPLHF
TRBD2	TRBV10-2	NA	TRBJ2-3	TGCGCCAGCAGCCTAGCGGGAATCACAGATACGCAGTATTTT	CASSLAGITDTQYF
TRBD1	TRBV27	NA	TRBJ1-6	TGTGCCAGCAGTTTATTCCCGACAGGGAAAAGGAGTTCACCCCTCCACTTT	CASSLFPTGKRSSPLHF
NA	TRBV6-1	NA	TRBJ1-4	TGTGCCAGCGGGCAGAGTGCAACTAATGAAAAACTGTTTTTT	CASGQSATNEKLFF
NA	TRBV6-5	NA	TRBJ2-7	TGTGCCAGCAGTTACAGTACAGGACCCTACGAGCAGTACTTC	CASSYSTGPYEQYF
NA	TRBV28	NA	TRBJ1-2	TGTGCCAGCAGTTCCGGACAGCCTGCTAACTATGGCTACACCTTC	CASSSGQPANYGYTF
TRBD2	TRBV5-1	NA	TRBJ2-5	TGCGCCAGCAGCTTGGGGGATAGCGGGGGGAGAGAGACCCAGTACTTC	CASSLGDSGGRETQYF
TRBD2	TRBV7-8	NA	TRBJ2-7	TGTGCCAGCAGCCCAACTAGCGGGAGATACGAGCAGTACTTC	CASSPTSGRYEQYF
TRBD2	TRBV5-1	NA	TRBJ2-3	TGCGCCAGCAGCTTGGAAGGAACTAGCGGGGGGGCCAGCTCAGATACGCAGTATTTT	CASSLEGTSGGASSDTQYF
TRBD1	TRBV28	NA	TRBJ1-1	TGTGCCAGCAGTCCACAAGGGACAGTGAACACTGAAGCTTTCTTT	CASSPQGTVNTEAFF
TRBD1	TRBV15	NA	TRBJ1-2	TGTGCCACCAGCCGACGGGACAGCTTCTATGGCTACACCTTC	CATSRRDSFYGYTF
TRBD2	TRBV19	NA	TRBJ2-1	TGTGCCAGTAGTGCCACCTTAGCGGGAGGTAATGAGCAGTTCTTC	CASSATLAGGNEQFF
TRBD2	TRBV4-3	few	TRBJ2-7	TGCGCCAGCTCGAATAGCGGGGGCTCCTACGAGCAGTACTTC	CASSNSGGSYEQYF
TRBD1	TRBV7-2	once	TRBJ2-4	TGTGCCAGCAGCAAAAGACAGGGCCCCATTCAGTACTTC	CASSKRQGPIQYF
TRBD1	TRBV28	NA	TRBJ1-5	TGTGCCAGCAGCCCTGGGACAGGGGGTAGCAATCAGCCCCAGCATTTT	CASSPGTGGSNQPQHF
NA	TRBV21-1	NA	TRBJ1-4	TGTGCCAGCAGCAAAGACAGAATAAGAAATGAAAAACTGTTTTTT	CASSKDRIRNEKLFF
TRBD1	TRBV6-5	NA	TRBJ2-7	TGTGCCAGCAGTTACTCTGGGACAGGGAGGTACGAGCAGTACTTC	CASSYSGTGRYEQYF
NA	TRBV6-5	NA	TRBJ2-1	TGTGCCACGACAAGGGGCCTCAGCTCCTACAATGAGCAGTTCTTC	CATTRGLSSYNEQFF
TRBD2	TRBV7-8	NA	TRBJ2-1	TGTGCCAGCAGCTTTCTCCACAGGACTAGCCTCTCCTACAATGAGCAGTTCTTC	CASSFLHRTSLSYNEQFF
TRBD2	TRBV9	NA	TRBJ2-1	TGTGCCAGCAGCGTAGCTAGCGGGATATACAATGAGCAGTTCTTC	CASSVASGIYNEQFF
NA	TRBV5-1	NA	TRBJ2-5	TGCGCCAGCAGCTTGGCGGGGGGCCGGGAGACCCAGTACTTC	CASSLAGGRETQYF
NA	TRBV2	NA	TRBJ1-2	TGTGCCAGCACTTACCGCGAGGGTAACTATGGCTACACCTTC	CASTYREGNYGYTF
TRBD1	TRBV30	few	TRBJ2-3	TGTGCCTGGGGGCGGACAGGGGGAGGGGATACGCAGTATTTT	CAWGRTGGGDTQYF
NA	TRBV5-6	NA	TRBJ2-1	TGTGCCAGCAGCACTTTAGCGGAAGAAACCTACAATGAGCAGTTCTTC	CASSTLAEETYNEQFF
NA	TRBV27	NA	TRBJ1-2	TGTGCCAGCAGTTTATCCCAGGGCAGGGGCTACACCTTC	CASSLSQGRGYTF
NA	TRBV27	NA	TRBJ2-2	TGTGCCAGCAGTTCAGATACGACAGAGACCGGGGAGCTGTTTTTT	CASSSDTTETGELFF